Presented here are 8 T cell receptor beta chains from one specimen sequenced in a study of STAT5B mutations in CD4+ large granular lymphocyte leukemia. Profiled with immunoSEQ multiplex PCR; TCRdb holds only in-frame clones, not every one. Found here are 20,000 to 25,000 clones, approximately 81% of them singletons; the top ten hold 0.4% to 0.45%. Specimen: CD4+ T cells from blood buffy coats. These receptors came from a human donor in good health.

The chain employs TRBV29-1 and TRBJ1-2; no reliable D call. CDR3 length: 12 amino acids. Trimming stripped 3 bases from V and 1 base from J, with 6 bases between. From germline, CDR1 is SQVTM and CDR2 ANQGSEA. The CDR3 sequence is CSVEGDNYGYTF. As DNA, the CDR3 is TGCAGCGTTGAGGGAGATAACTATGGCTACACCTTC.

The V and J genes are TRBV27 and TRBJ2-2; D is undetermined. CDR1 is MNHEY and CDR2 is SMNVEV in the germline V gene (reference sequence). V was clipped by 6 bases and J by 6 bases, with 8 bases between them. This CDR3 has 12 residues. The CDR3 region is CASSDYSGELFF. In DNA form, the CDR3 reads TGTGCCAGCAGCGATTATTCCGGGGAGCTGTTTTTT.

This clone was detected once. The CDR3 is CAWGQGLAPTDTQYF. The CDR3 DNA reads TGTGCCTGGGGTCAGGGGCTTGCCCCCACAGATACGCAGTATTTT. The rearrangement links TRBV30 to TRBJ2-3, with a weak D call TRBD1 (6 bases). Per germline, CDR1 GTSNPN and CDR2 SVGIG (reference sequence). Trimming removed 5 bases at V and 2 bases at J, with 17 bases between. This CDR3 has 15 amino acids.

This chain links TRBV28 with TRBJ2-2; 11 nucleotides match TRBD1. Germline lookup yields CDR1 MDHEN and CDR2 SYDVKM. V lost 6 bases, J lost 4 bases, and 4 bases stayed unmatched. CDR3 length equals 15 residues. The CDR3 protein is CASSPGQGATGELFF. The DNA of the CDR3 is TGTGCCAGCAGCCCTGGACAGGGGGCCACCGGGGAGCTGTTTTTT.

The genes are TRBV2 and TRBJ2-2, with TRBD1 identical over 9 bases. The V gene's germline CDR1 is SNHLY and CDR2 FYNNEI. This CDR3 has 12 residues. V lost 8 bases, J lost 5 bases, and 0 bases stayed unmatched. CDR3 DNA sequence: TGTGCCAGCGGACAGGGGACCGGGGAGCTGTTTTTT. It yields the protein CASGQGTGELFF.

V gene TRBV9 combines with J gene TRBJ2-1; possible D gene TRBD2, 5 bases. V dropped 4 bases and J dropped 14 bases, with 16 bases sitting between them. The CDR3 has 12 residues. Germline CDR1 SGDLS, CDR2 YYNGEE. The CDR3 is CASSPTPGKKFF. Written as DNA, the CDR3 is TGTGCCAGCAGCCCGACACCCGGGAAAAAGTTCTTC.

The V call is TRBV7-2, the J call TRBJ1-3; D remains ambiguous. The CDR3 has 16 residues. Germline V gives CDR1 SGHTA, CDR2 FQGNSA. V was trimmed by 4 bases and J by 0 bases, leaving 13 bases between them. The CDR3 loop is CASSSTSGFSGNTIYF. CDR3 DNA: TGTGCCAGCAGCTCAACGTCAGGATTCTCTGGAAACACCATATATTTT.

The chain couples TRBV27 to TRBJ2-1; D perhaps matches TRBD2 (6 bases). CDR1 and CDR2 (germline): MNHEY, SMNVEV (reference sequence). This CDR3 spans 15 amino acids. V was clipped by 3 bases and J by 4 bases, with 13 bases between them. CDR3 sequence (DNA): TGTGCCAGCAGTTTTGTCGGGAGTACGTACAATGAGCAGTTCTTC. It yields the protein CASSFVGSTYNEQFF.